The sequence of this TCR beta chain was determined in a study of PD-1 blockade in classical Hodgkin lymphoma (dated by TCRdb to about 2020). With respect to the entire study: Nivolumab dosing was 3 mg/kg intravenously every 2 weeks, continuing until either disease progression or unacceptable toxicity. To define a peripheral blood immune signature of response to PD-1 blockade in classical Hodgkin lymphoma, the study combined TCR beta sequencing with CyTOF.

Concerning this clone: What antigen it recognizes has not been identified. Base-call qualities are not available, and no considerably larger clone is one nucleotide away.

Genomic DNA was isolated using the Qiagen DNeasy kit from unsorted PBMCs as well as from negatively selected CD4+ and CD8+ fractions. TCR beta CDR3 regions were amplified by immunoSEQ multiplex PCR using primers annealing to V and J segments. Amplification bias was minimized using a synthetic immune receptor repertoire, and residual bias was removed computationally after sequencing. Concerning the study's data processing: Custom Python scripts were used to quantify repertoire diversity as the Shannon entropy index. The unsorted, CD4+ and CD8+ repertoires were each analyzed separately, with the exception of combined analyses, where CD4+ and CD8+ sequences were merged in silico. A clone counted as expanded when the clone's frequency after treatment rose at least 2-fold relative to C1D1, and clones undetected at baseline were given a pseudocount of 0.5. Clones with 0 or 1 copy at C1D1 were defined as singleton clones, while clones with 2 or more copies were defined as non-singleton clones. Clones expanded in unsorted samples were assigned a CD4+, CD8+ or unknown annotation through matching of protein sequences in sorted samples from the same patient. Wilcoxon tests on paired samples were used to test diversity changes from C1D1 to C4D1. Imported from immuneACCESS, the table was reduced by TCRdb to in-frame sequences with V and J called. These copies leave out some clones; in studies compared against another copy, an unresolved V gene accounts for under half, and the cause of the remainder is not known. The V and J calls and the clone size are those of that table, but D and trimming were determined from the DNA. This sample is represented by about 21,000 clones; about 85% of them were singletons. Roughly 14% of the sample lies in the top ten.

Per the publication, the time point label means: cycle 4 day 1 (C4D1), after six to seven weeks of nivolumab. Every trial patient had relapsed following autologous stem cell transplantation, and prior brentuximab vedotin exposure was what differed among cohorts A, B and C. The trial cohort comprised about 60 patients with relapsed/refractory classical Hodgkin lymphoma whose best overall responses were complete response, partial response or progressive disease. In the multi-cohort phase II CheckMate 205 trial, trial patients received single-agent nivolumab. An independent review committee assessed best overall response by applying the 2007 International Working Group response criteria. Trial PBMCs were collected immediately before nivolumab initiation (C1D1) and during therapy at cycle 2 day 1 and cycle 4 day 1. Peripheral blood was collected in 8 mL Vacutainer Cell Preparation Tubes, from which PBMCs were isolated by centrifugation and then cryopreserved.

Trimming removed 3 bases from V and 13 bases from J, leaving 10 bases between the germline ends. From the cysteine up to the phenylalanine, the CDR3 has a length of 12 residues. Here the CDR3 DNA is all that survives: 36 bases in frame from base 1. From a lookup of the germline V gene (reference sequence), CDR1 and CDR2 are SGHAT and FQDESV. Paper-wide results and their limitations: Baseline diversity similar to that of newly diagnosed patients was observed in trial patients achieving complete response, whereas significantly lower diversity was observed in partial responders and progressors. A significant rise by C4D1 was seen in CD4+ but not CD8+ TCR diversity (p=0.0027 vs p=0.16), with the rise being most apparent in complete responders (p=0.02). Patients starting nivolumab less than 1 year after ASCT had lower diversity and were excluded from later analyses to avoid confounding by immune reconstitution. Baseline TCR diversity was reported as lower in newly diagnosed patients than in healthy donors, and lower still in relapsed/refractory patients. The study was limited to a single clinical trial cohort, and causes of repertoire differences, possibly disease activity or prior therapy, remained undefined.

The receptor comes from a human donor with classical Hodgkin lymphoma. The rearranged segments are TRBV11-1 and TRBJ1-6; tentative D gene TRBD1, with 5 bases matching. The material was peripheral blood mononuclear cells (PBMCs), obtained before the fourth cycle of nivolumab. The DNA sequence reads TGTGCCAGCAGCTTTGGGGACGGCCCCCTCCACTTT. It specifies CASSFGDGPLHF. The full variable domain, completed from the reference TRBV11-1 and TRBJ1-6 proteins outside the CDR3, reads EAEVAQSPRYKITEKSQAVAFWCDPISGHATLYWYRQILGQGPELLVQFQDESVVDDSQLPKDRFSAERLKGVDSTLKIQPAELGDSAMYLCASSFGDGPLHFGNGTRLTVT.